One and the same sample provided the 19 T cell receptor beta chains below, sequenced in a study of OX40 agonist ivuxolimab in advanced cancers. Some clones are missing from TCRdb's copy, which holds only in-frame ones; the method was immunoSEQ multiplex PCR. The table lists approximately 130,000 clones, approximately 90% of them singletons, with roughly 1.1% in the top ten. Sample: CD4+ or CD8+ T cells sorted from blood, taken in a trial of the OX40 agonist ivuxolimab. Receptor source: an adult with an advanced solid tumor such as melanoma, head and neck, liver or kidney cancer.

This clone was seen only a few times. The V call is TRBV30, the J call TRBJ1-1; perhaps TRBD1 as D (5 bases). The CDR3 runs to 13 residues. Trimming shortened V by 1 base and J by 1 base, and 7 bases separated the two germline ends. The V gene's germline CDR1 is GTSNPN and CDR2 SVGIG (reference sequence). The CDR3 DNA follows: TGTGCCTGGAGTGAAGGGGCGAACACTGAAGCTTTCTTT. Protein product: CAWSEGANTEAFF.

The sample holds a few counts of this clone. The V and J genes are TRBV15 and TRBJ2-7; D unclear. The germline V gene encodes CDR1 LNHNV and CDR2 YYDKDF (reference sequence). Trimming took 2 bases from V and 3 from J, leaving 11 bases between them. The CDR3 covers 14 residues. The CDR3 sequence is CATSRTRSVYEQYF. The CDR3 nucleotides are TGTGCCACCAGCAGAACCAGGTCTGTCTACGAGCAGTACTTC.

V and J are TRBV29-1 and TRBJ2-7; TRBD1 matches 8 bases. This CDR3 region has 12 residues. V lost 7 bases to trimming and J lost 7 bases; unmatched junction nucleotides: 9. Germline values: CDR1 SQVTM, CDR2 ANQGSEA. The CDR3 reads CSGKTGVGEQYF. For the CDR3, the DNA is TGCAGCGGCAAGACAGGGGTTGGGGAGCAGTACTTC.

The genes are TRBV9 and TRBJ2-1; 11 bases align to TRBD2. This CDR3 spans 20 amino acids. The ends lost 2 bases at V and 7 bases at J; junction bases unmatched: 20. CDR1 is SGDLS, CDR2 YYNGEE, per germline. DNA for the CDR3: TGTGCCAGCAGCGTTGATACTAGCGGGAGAGTGGGTGGACACGGGAATGAGCAGTTCTTC. Its translation: CASSVDTSGRVGGHGNEQFF.

The rearrangement links TRBV7-9 to TRBJ1-2; TRBD1 matches at 9 bases. Germline V gene sequence: CDR1 SEHNR, CDR2 FQNEAQ (reference sequence). This CDR3 contains 16 residues. V lost 4 bases to trimming and J lost 1 base; unmatched junction nucleotides: 7. CDR3 region: CASSWGTGPINYGYTF. CDR3 sequence (DNA): TGTGCCAGCAGCTGGGGGACAGGGCCGATTAACTATGGCTACACCTTC.

This chain uses TRBV7-6 with TRBJ2-3; D gene unclear. Germline lookup yields CDR1 SGHVS and CDR2 FNYEAQ. The ends were cut back, 2 bases at V and 4 bases at J, with 4 bases in the middle. The CDR3 sequence is 12 residues long. The CDR3 loop reads CASSLSPDTQYF. The CDR3 DNA is TGTGCCAGCAGCTTAAGCCCAGATACGCAGTATTTT.

The V and J genes are TRBV5-1 and TRBJ2-7; 10 nucleotides line up with TRBD1. There are 15 residues in the CDR3. CDR1 is SGHRS and CDR2 is YFSETQ in the germline V gene. V trimming: 3 bases; J trimming: 6 bases; junction bases outside the gene matches: 9. As DNA, the CDR3 is TGCGCCAGCAGCTCCGAGACAGGGGGCTACGTCGAGCAGTACTTC. Its protein product is CASSSETGGYVEQYF. Together with reference TRBV5-1 and TRBJ2-7, the CDR3 gives the full variable domain: KAGVTQTPRYLIKTRGQQVTLSCSPISGHRSVSWYQQTPGQGLQFLFEYFSETQRNKGNFPGRFSGRQFSNSRSEMNVSTLELGDSALYLCASSSETGGYVEQYFGPGTRLTVT.

On this clone: The sample holds other DNA sequences that translate to the same CDR3. The chain employs TRBV5-4 and TRBJ1-5; D gene ambiguous. The CDR3 spans 13 residues. Trimming removed 0 bases at V and 3 bases at J, with 4 bases between. Germline loops: CDR1 SGHNT, CDR2 YYREEE (reference sequence). The CDR3 protein is CASSLDSNQPQHF. CDR3 in DNA: TGTGCCAGCAGCTTGGACTCCAATCAGCCCCAGCATTTT.

This clone occurred a few times. V gene TRBV19 combines with J gene TRBJ2-2; TRBD2 matches 8 bases. The CDR3 covers 17 residues. V shed 5 bases, J shed 5 bases, and the junction held 13 bases outside the gene matches. CDR1 is LNHDA, CDR2 SQIVND, per germline (reference sequence). The chain's CDR3 is CASSPLTGGPFTGELFF. As DNA, the CDR3 is TGTGCCAGTAGTCCTCTTACGGGAGGGCCTTTTACCGGGGAGCTGTTTTTT.

The chain employs TRBV5-1 and TRBJ2-3; D not certain. The CDR3 loop spans 12 amino acids. Germline loops: CDR1 SGHRS, CDR2 YFSETQ. V dropped 0 bases and J dropped 6 bases, with 5 bases sitting between them. CDR3 nucleotide sequence: TGCGCCAGCAGCTTGGCCATGGATACGCAGTATTTT. This translates into CASSLAMDTQYF.

This chain uses TRBV5-1 with TRBJ1-4; D is undetermined. Germline V lookup: CDR1 SGHRS, CDR2 YFSETQ. The CDR3 contains 14 residues. Trimming removed 5 bases at V and 4 bases at J, with 12 bases between. The CDR3 here is CASRKDGYNEKLFF. CDR3 nucleotides: TGCGCCAGCAGGAAGGACGGCTATAATGAAAAACTGTTTTTT.

The chain uses TRBV28 and TRBJ1-1; D unresolved. The CDR3 length is 12 residues. CDR1 MDHEN and CDR2 SYDVKM come from the germline V gene. V shed 6 bases and J shed 5 bases, with 10 bases lying between them. This CDR3 reads CASSPLGTEAFF. As DNA, the CDR3 is TGTGCCAGCAGCCCCCTGGGGACTGAAGCTTTCTTT.

This rearrangement joins TRBV25-1 to TRBJ1-2, with a possible D match to TRBD1 (5 bases). This CDR3 region has 16 residues. The V gene's germline CDR1 is MGHDK and CDR2 SYGVNS. Trimming took off 5 bases at V and 7 bases at J, with 23 bases between the two ends. The CDR3 region has the DNA TGTGCCAGCAGTTCCTCGGGGGACGGTGGGGTTGGTGGCTACACCTTC. Translation: CASSSSGDGGVGGYTF.

The V call is TRBV5-8, the J call TRBJ1-2; D is possibly TRBD1 (5 bases). The V and J ends lost 4 bases and 0 bases respectively, with 16 bases between them. The germline V gene encodes CDR1 SGHTS and CDR2 YDEGEE. The CDR3 has 16 amino acids. CDR3 sequence reads: CASSPQGRTTNYGYTF. In nucleotides, the CDR3 is TGTGCCAGCAGCCCGCAGGGTAGGACTACTAACTATGGCTACACCTTC.

A few counts support this clone. The chain links TRBV27 to TRBJ1-3, with D hard to call. The CDR3 is 15 amino acids. V lost 4 bases and J 3 bases, leaving 13 bases between the germline ends. Germline CDR1 reads MNHEY; CDR2 reads SMNVEV (reference sequence). This CDR3 reads CASSSLGLYGNTIYF. For the CDR3, the DNA is TGTGCCAGCAGTTCCCTCGGGCTGTATGGAAACACCATATATTTT.

The gene calls are TRBV4-2 and TRBJ2-7, with D unclear. The CDR3 is 14 residues long. Between the trimmed V and J ends, which lost 1 base and 2 bases, there was a span of 9 bases. Germline V gene sequence: CDR1 LGHNA, CDR2 YNFKEQ. In DNA, the CDR3 is TGTGCCAGCAGCCAAGCGGCAGCCGCCTACGAGCAGTACTTC. It translates to CASSQAAAAYEQYF.

The chain uses TRBV19 and TRBJ2-1, with D possibly matching TRBD2 (6 bases). The V and J ends lost 2 bases and 10 bases respectively, with 21 bases between them. CDR1 is LNHDA, CDR2 SQIVND, per germline (reference sequence). The length of the CDR3 is 16 residues. Here the CDR3 reads CASSISAGTGLREQFF. CDR3 coding DNA: TGTGCCAGTAGTATAAGTGCTGGAACGGGACTTCGGGAGCAGTTCTTC. The whole variable domain, filled in from reference TRBV19 and TRBJ2-1, reads DGGITQSPKYLFRKEGQNVTLSCEQNLNHDAMYWYRQDPGQGLRLIYYSQIVNDFQKGDIAEGYSVSREKKESFPLTVTSAQKNPTAFYLCASSISAGTGLREQFFGPGTRLTVL.

This clone occurred once. The gene calls are TRBV15 and TRBJ2-7, with 8 positions matching TRBD2. The CDR3 is 16 amino acids. Germline CDR1 LNHNV, CDR2 YYDKDF (reference sequence). V was pared by 2 bases and J by 2 bases, with 8 bases of the junction left unmatched. As DNA, the CDR3 is TGTGCCACCAGCAGATCTCTCACTAGCGGTACCTACGAGCAGTACTTC. Protein product: CATSRSLTSGTYEQYF. The variable domain in full, completed from reference TRBV15 and TRBJ2-7, reads DAMVIQNPRYQVTQFGKPVTLSCSQTLNHNVMYWYQQKSSQAPKLLFHYYDKDFNNEADTPDNFQSRRPNTSFCFLDIRSPGLGDTAMYLCATSRSLTSGTYEQYFGPGTRLTVT.

The J gene is TRBJ1-1, the V gene TRBV6-5, with D maybe TRBD1 (5 bases). This CDR3 comprises 15 residues. V was cut by 0 bases and J by 4 bases, with 12 bases left in between. Germline V gives CDR1 MNHEY, CDR2 SVGAGI. CDR3 DNA: TGTGCCAGCAGTTACTCGACTGCGGGGGTCACTGAAGCTTTCTTT. Protein: CASSYSTAGVTEAFF.